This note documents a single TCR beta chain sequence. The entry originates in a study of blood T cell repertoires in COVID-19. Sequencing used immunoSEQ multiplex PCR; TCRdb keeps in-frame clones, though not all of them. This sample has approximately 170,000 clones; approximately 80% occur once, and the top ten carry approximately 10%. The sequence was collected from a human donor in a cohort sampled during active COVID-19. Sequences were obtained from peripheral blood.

CDR3 coding DNA: TGTGCCAGCAGTAGACAGGTACAAGAGACCCAGTACTTC. It codes for CASSRQVQETQYF. This chain uses TRBV7-2 with TRBJ2-5; D perhaps matches TRBD1 (6 bases). Germline assignment: CDR1 SGHTA and CDR2 FQGNSA. There are 13 residues in the CDR3. Trimming stripped 6 bases from V and 2 bases from J, with 10 bases between.